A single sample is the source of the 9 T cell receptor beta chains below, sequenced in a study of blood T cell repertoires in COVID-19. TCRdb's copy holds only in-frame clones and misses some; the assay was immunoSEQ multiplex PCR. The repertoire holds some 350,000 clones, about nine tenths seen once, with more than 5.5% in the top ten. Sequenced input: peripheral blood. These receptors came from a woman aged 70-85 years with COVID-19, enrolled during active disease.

CDR3 nucleotide sequence: TGTGCCAAAGACTACGGTAATGAGCAGTTCTTC. Its protein product is CAKDYGNEQFF. The chain employs TRBV30 and TRBJ2-1; D may be TRBD2 (5 bases). V lost 8 bases to trimming and J lost 7 bases, with 12 bases between them. This CDR3 has 11 amino acids. Germline loops: CDR1 GTSNPN, CDR2 SVGIG (reference sequence). Complete variable domain (other parts from reference TRBV30 and TRBJ2-1): SQTIHQWPATLVQPVGSPLSLECTVEGTSNPNLYWYRQAAGRGLQLLFYSVGIGQISSEVPQNLSASRPQDRQFILSSKKLLLSDSGFYLCAKDYGNEQFFGPGTRLTVL.

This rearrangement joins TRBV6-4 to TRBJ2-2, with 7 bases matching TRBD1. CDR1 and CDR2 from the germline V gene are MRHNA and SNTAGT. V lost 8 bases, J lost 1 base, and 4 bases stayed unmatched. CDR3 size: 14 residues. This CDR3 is CASRDSQNTGELFF. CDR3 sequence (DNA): TGTGCCAGCCGGGACAGCCAGAACACCGGGGAGCTGTTTTTT.

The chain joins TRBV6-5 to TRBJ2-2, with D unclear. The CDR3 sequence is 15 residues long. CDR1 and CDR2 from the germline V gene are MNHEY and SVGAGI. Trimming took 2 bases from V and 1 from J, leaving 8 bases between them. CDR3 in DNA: TGTGCCAGCAGTTACGGGCTCGGGAACACCGGGGAGCTGTTTTTT. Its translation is CASSYGLGNTGELFF.

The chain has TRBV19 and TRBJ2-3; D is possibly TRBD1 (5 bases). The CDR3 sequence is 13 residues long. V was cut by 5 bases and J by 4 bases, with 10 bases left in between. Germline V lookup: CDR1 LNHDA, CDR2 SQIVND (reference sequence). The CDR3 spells CASSSRDADTQYF. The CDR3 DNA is TGTGCCAGTAGTTCCAGGGATGCAGATACGCAGTATTTT.

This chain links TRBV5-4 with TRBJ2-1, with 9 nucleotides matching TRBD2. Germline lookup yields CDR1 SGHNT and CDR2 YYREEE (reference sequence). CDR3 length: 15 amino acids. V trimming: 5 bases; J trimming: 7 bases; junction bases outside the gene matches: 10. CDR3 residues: CASRTGTSIWNEQFF. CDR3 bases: TGTGCCAGCAGGACCGGGACTAGCATTTGGAATGAGCAGTTCTTC.

The CDR3 nucleotides are TGTGCCAGCAGCGTCAAGCCAGGGGTAACTAATGAAAAACTGTTTTTT. Translating gives CASSVKPGVTNEKLFF. V and J are TRBV27 and TRBJ1-4; D perhaps matches TRBD1 (6 bases). V was clipped by 6 bases and J by 1 base, with 15 bases between them. The CDR3 extends over 16 amino acids. Germline V lookup: CDR1 MNHEY, CDR2 SMNVEV (reference sequence). The entire variable domain, with the rest obtained from reference TRBV27 and TRBJ1-4, is as follows: EAQVTQNPRYLITVTGKKLTVTCSQNMNHEYMSWYRQDPGLGLRQIYYSMNVEVTDKGDVPEGYKVSRKEKRNFPLILESPSPNQTSLYFCASSVKPGVTNEKLFFGSGTQLSVL.

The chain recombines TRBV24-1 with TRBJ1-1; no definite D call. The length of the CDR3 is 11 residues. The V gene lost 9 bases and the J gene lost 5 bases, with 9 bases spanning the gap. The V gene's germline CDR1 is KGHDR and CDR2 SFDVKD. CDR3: CATQAGTEAFF. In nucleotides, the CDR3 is TGTGCCACCCAGGCGGGGACTGAAGCTTTCTTT.

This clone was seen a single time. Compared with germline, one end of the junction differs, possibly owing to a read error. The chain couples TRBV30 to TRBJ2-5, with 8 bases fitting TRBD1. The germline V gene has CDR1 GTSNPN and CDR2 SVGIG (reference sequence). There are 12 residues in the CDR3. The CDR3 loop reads CAWSVLGQGIDF. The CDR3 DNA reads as TGTGCCTGGAGTGTACTAGGACAGGGAATCGACTTC.

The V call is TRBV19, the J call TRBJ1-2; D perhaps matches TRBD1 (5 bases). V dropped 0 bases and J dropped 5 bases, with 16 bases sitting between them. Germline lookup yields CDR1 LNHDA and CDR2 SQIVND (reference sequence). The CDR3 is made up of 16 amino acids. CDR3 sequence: CASSIDVGGSRYGYTF. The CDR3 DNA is TGTGCCAGTAGTATAGATGTCGGGGGGTCCCGATATGGCTACACCTTC. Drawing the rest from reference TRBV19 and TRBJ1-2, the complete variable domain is DGGITQSPKYLFRKEGQNVTLSCEQNLNHDAMYWYRQDPGQGLRLIYYSQIVNDFQKGDIAEGYSVSREKKESFPLTVTSAQKNPTAFYLCASSIDVGGSRYGYTFGSGTRLTVV.